This T cell receptor (beta chain) was recorded in a study of T-cell reconstitution after alpha-beta-depleted transplantation in children. This clonotype was detected only a few times. The V end lost 2 bases, the J end lost 6 bases, and 12 bases lay between the germline ends. The germline V gene encodes CDR1 WSHSY and CDR2 SAAADI. This CDR3 region has 14 residues. Preparation of the TCRbeta library used unique molecular identifiers. TCRdb itself ran the PCR reads through MiXCR, one entry per CDR3 protein. The sample includes some 550,000 distinct CDR3 sequences, around 19% of them seen just once. This sequence joins TRBV10-2 and TRBJ2-3, with D perhaps TRBD1 or TRBD2 (5 bases each). This sequence was found in a human donor who donated a stem cell graft to a child with acute lymphoblastic leukemia. The specimen comprised PBMCs from the stem cell graft donor, sampled from the stem cell graft. In DNA, the CDR3 is TGCGCCAGCAGTGAGGGCAGGGAGATGGATACGCAGTATTTT. This encodes CASSEGREMDTQYF.